A selection of T cell receptor beta chains follows, all from one sample in a study of blood T cell repertoires in COVID-19. Libraries were prepared by immunoSEQ multiplex PCR; TCRdb keeps only in-frame clonotypes and omits some of them. The profile shows about 160,000 clones, around 86% of them singletons. Sequenced: peripheral blood. The source of these receptors is a man between 65 and 85 years old with acute or convalescent COVID-19. CDR3s include the opening cysteine and the closing phenylalanine or tryptophan.

>TRBV29-1
CSAFGGGYTF
>TRBV7-9
CASSLVGNEQFF
>TRBV5-1
CASSSGPNTDTQYF
>TRBV18
CASSPSETQYF
>TRBV5-5
CASSRTSGSGTGELFF
>TRBV2
CASSEFRSGDTQYF
>TRBV5-4
CASSLVGRAGGEQFF
>TRBV28
CASSLLGTSEKLFF
>TRBV6-6
CASSYPDRGPTEQYF
>TRBV19
CASRTGDGGNQPQHF
>TRBV11-3
CASSLAGGAAETQYF
>TRBV4-2
CASSQEGRVFSYNEQFF
>TRBV9
CASSVDSGSIYNEQFF
>TRBV2
CASRRQGASNQPQHF
>TRBV10-1
CASSEVNKMNTEAFF
>TRBV10-2
CASSDRAGVVEQYF
>TRBV10-1
CASSESSEEQGVSSYNSPLHF
>TRBV9
CASSPTGNNQPQHF
>TRBV6-2/TRBV6-3
CASSSDVTGIFSAPLFF
>TRBV28
CASKEGPTNEQFF
>TRBV2
CASSSSTGTVRYNEQFF
>TRBV6-5
CASSYYSQETQYF
>TRBV11-1
CASSLARGARDNTEAFF
>TRBV28
CASRVGGSGNTIYF
>TRBV28
CASSLSGQGAARGYTF
>TRBV3-1/TRBV3-2
CASSQDLEDRGVRLDNSPLHF
>TRBV27
CASSFSGRTYNEQFF